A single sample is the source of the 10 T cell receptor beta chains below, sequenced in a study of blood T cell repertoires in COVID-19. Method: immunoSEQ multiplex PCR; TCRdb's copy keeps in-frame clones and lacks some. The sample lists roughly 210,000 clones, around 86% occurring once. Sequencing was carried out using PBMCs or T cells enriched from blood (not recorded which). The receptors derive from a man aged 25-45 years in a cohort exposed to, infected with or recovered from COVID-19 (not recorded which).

The CDR3 sequence is CASSVPSGGWLILNEQFF. CDR3 DNA: TGTGCCAGCAGTGTACCTAGCGGGGGGTGGCTTATTCTTAATGAGCAGTTCTTC. This rearrangement joins TRBV6-1 to TRBJ2-1; 11 bases map to TRBD2. The J segment lost 7 bases and the V segment lost 4 bases, leaving 15 bases of the junction unmatched. Germline CDR1 MNHNS, CDR2 SASEGT. The CDR3 length is 18 residues.

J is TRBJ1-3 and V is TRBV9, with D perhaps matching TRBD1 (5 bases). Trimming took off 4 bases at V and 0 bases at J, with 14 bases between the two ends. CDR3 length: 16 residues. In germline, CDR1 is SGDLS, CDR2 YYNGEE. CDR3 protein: CASSYGGTVSGNTIYF. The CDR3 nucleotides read TGTGCCAGCAGCTACGGAGGGACGGTCTCTGGAAACACCATATATTTT.

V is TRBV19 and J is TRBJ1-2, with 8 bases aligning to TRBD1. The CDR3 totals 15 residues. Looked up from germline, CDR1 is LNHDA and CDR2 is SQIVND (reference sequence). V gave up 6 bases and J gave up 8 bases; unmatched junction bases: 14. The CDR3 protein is CASSKEAGGARGYTF. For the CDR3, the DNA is TGTGCCAGTAGCAAGGAGGCAGGGGGCGCGAGGGGCTACACCTTC. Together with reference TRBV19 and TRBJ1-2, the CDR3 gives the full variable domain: DGGITQSPKYLFRKEGQNVTLSCEQNLNHDAMYWYRQDPGQGLRLIYYSQIVNDFQKGDIAEGYSVSREKKESFPLTVTSAQKNPTAFYLCASSKEAGGARGYTFGSGTRLTVV.

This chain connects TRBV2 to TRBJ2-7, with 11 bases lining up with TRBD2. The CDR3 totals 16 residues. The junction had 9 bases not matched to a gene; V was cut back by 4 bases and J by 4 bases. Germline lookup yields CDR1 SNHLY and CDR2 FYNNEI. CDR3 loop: CASSGRLAGGMYEQYF. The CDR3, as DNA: TGTGCCAGCAGTGGGAGGCTAGCGGGAGGAATGTACGAGCAGTACTTC.

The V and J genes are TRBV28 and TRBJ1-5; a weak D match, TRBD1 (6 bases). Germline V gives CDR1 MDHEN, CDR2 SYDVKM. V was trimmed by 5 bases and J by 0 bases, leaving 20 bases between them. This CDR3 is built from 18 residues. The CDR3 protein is CASSPGSLTGYSNQPQHF. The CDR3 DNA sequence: TGTGCCAGCAGTCCTGGATCCCTGACAGGATATAGCAATCAGCCCCAGCATTTT.

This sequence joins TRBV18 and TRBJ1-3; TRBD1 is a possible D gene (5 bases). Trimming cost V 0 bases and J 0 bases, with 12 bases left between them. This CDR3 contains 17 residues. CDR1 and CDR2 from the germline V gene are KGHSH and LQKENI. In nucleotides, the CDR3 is TGTGCCAGCTCACCACCGCGGGGGACGGGCTCTGGAAACACCATATATTTT. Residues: CASSPPRGTGSGNTIYF. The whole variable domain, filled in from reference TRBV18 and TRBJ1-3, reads NAGVMQNPRHLVRRRGQEARLRCSPMKGHSHVYWYRQLPEEGLKFMVYLQKENIIDESGMPKERFSAEFPKEGPSILRIQQVVRGDSAAYFCASSPPRGTGSGNTIYFGEGSWLTVV.

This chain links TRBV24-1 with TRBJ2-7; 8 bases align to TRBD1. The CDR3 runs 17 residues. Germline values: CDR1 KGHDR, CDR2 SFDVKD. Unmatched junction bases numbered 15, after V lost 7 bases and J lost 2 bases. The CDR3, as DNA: TGTGCCACCAGCTCATCTACAGGGACAGGCCTGACCTACGAGCAGTACTTC. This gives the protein CATSSSTGTGLTYEQYF.

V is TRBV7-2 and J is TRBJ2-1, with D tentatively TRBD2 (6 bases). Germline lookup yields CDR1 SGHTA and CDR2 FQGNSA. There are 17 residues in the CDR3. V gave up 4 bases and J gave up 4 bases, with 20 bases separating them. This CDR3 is CASSSFPGATGYNEQFF. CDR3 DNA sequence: TGTGCCAGCAGCTCCTTTCCGGGAGCCACGGGATACAATGAGCAGTTCTTC.

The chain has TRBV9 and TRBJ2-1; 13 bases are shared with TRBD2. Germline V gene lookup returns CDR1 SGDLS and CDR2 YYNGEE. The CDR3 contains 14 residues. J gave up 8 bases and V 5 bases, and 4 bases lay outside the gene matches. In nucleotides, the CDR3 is TGTGCCAGCAGTGGGACTAGCGGGATCCATGAGCAGTTCTTC. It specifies CASSGTSGIHEQFF. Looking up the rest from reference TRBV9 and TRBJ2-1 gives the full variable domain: DSGVTQTPKHLITATGQRVTLRCSPRSGDLSVYWYQQSLDQGLQFLIQYYNGEERAKGNILERFSAQQFPDLHSELNLSSLELGDSALYFCASSGTSGIHEQFFGPGTRLTVL.

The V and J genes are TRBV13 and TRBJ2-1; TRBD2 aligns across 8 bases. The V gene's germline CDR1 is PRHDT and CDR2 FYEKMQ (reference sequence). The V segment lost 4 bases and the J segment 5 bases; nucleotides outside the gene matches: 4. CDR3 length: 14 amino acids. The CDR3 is CASSSGTRDNEQFF. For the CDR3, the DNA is TGTGCCAGCAGCTCCGGGACTAGGGACAATGAGCAGTTCTTC.